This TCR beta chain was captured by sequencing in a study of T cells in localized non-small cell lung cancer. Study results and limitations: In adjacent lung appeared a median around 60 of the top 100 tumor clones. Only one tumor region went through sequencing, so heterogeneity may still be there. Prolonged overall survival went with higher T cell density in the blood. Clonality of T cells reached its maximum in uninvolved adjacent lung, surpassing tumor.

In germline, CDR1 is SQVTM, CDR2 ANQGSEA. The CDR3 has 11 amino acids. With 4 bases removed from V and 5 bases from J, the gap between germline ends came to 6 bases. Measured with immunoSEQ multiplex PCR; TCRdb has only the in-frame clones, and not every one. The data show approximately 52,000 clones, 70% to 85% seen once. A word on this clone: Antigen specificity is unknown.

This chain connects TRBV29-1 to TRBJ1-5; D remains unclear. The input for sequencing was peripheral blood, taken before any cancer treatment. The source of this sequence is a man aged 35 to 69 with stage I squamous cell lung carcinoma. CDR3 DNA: TGCAGCGTTGGAGAAGATCAGCCCCAGCATTTT. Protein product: CSVGEDQPQHF.